The 20 T cell receptor beta chains below were found in one sample sequenced in a study of vaccination effects on CD4 cells after COVID-19. No antigen has been assigned to these receptors. With the ViraFEST assay, the study expanded antigen-specific CD4+ T cells using viral peptide pools, then sequenced them. Once cultured for 10 days, the cells underwent separation to obtain CD4+ T cells. Prior SARS-CoV-2 infection was absent in the vaccine recipients, as shown by negative nucleocapsid antibodies. Clones were sequenced by immunoSEQ multiplex PCR, and TCRdb holds only the in-frame ones, with some missing. The table shows about 73,000 clones, with 60% to 75% occurring only once. The material was CD4+ T cells from PBMCs cultured with HCoV-NL63 spike peptides, obtained before COVID-19 vaccination. The source of these receptors is a human donor who received a COVID-19 vaccine.

The V call is TRBV2, the J call TRBJ1-2; D remains unclear. V was clipped by 7 bases and J by 5 bases, with 14 bases between them. The CDR3 spans 13 residues. Germline CDR1 and CDR2: SNHLY and FYNNEI. The CDR3 DNA sequence: TGTGCCAGCATGGTGGCGTTCGGGTATGGCTACACCTTC. This encodes CASMVAFGYGYTF. The full variable domain, rest sourced from reference TRBV2 and TRBJ1-2, is EPEVTQTPSHQVTQMGQEVILRCVPISNHLYFYWYRQILGQKVEFLVSFYNNEISEKSEIFDDQFSVERPDGSNFTLKIRSTKLEDSAMYFCASMVAFGYGYTFGSGTRLTVV.

This clone was detected a few times. This sequence joins TRBV5-8 and TRBJ2-3; TRBD2 agrees at 9 bases. Germline V gene data show CDR1 as SGHTS and CDR2 as YDEGEE. V shed 8 bases and J 0 bases; nucleotides not matched to a gene: 7. The CDR3 consists of 15 residues. As DNA, the CDR3 is TGTGCCAGTCCTAGCGGGGACTTTAGCACAGATACGCAGTATTTT. Translated, it gives CASPSGDFSTDTQYF.

The CDR3 DNA reads TGTGCCAGCAGCCCCGGGACCCTAAATTCACCCCTCCACTTT. Its protein product is CASSPGTLNSPLHF. This rearrangement joins TRBV6-6 to TRBJ1-6, with D possibly TRBD1 on 5 matching bases. The CDR3 is 14 amino acids. V dropped 6 bases and J dropped 7 bases, with 13 bases sitting between them. CDR1 and CDR2 from the germline V gene are MNHNY and SVGAGI (reference sequence).

The CDR3 region has the DNA TGTGCCAGCAGCCAAGATATTGGTAGCTCCTACAATGAGCAGTTCTTC. This codes for CASSQDIGSSYNEQFF. The chain couples TRBV3-1 (or the pseudogene TRBV3-2) to TRBJ2-1; no reliable D call. The CDR3 sequence is 16 residues long. Germline loops: CDR1 LGHDT, CDR2 YNNKEL (reference sequence). Trimming took off 0 bases at V and 0 bases at J, with 9 bases between the two ends.

The J gene is TRBJ2-7, the V gene TRBV18, with D possibly TRBD1 on 5 matching bases. The CDR3 length is 16 residues. V lost 11 bases, J lost 0 bases, and 23 bases lay in between. Germline V lookup: CDR1 KGHSH, CDR2 LQKENI. The CDR3 coding sequence is TGTGCCGCTGGGGCAGGACCAGTCTCGAGCTCCTACGAGCAGTACGTC. This encodes CAAGAGPVSSSYEQYV.

This clone was seen a few times. The V gene is TRBV6-5, the J gene TRBJ2-2; tentatively, D is TRBD1 or TRBD2 (5 bases each). CDR3 length equals 16 residues. Germline-derived CDR1 and CDR2 are MNHEY and SVGAGI. Between the trimmed V and J ends, which lost 2 bases and 1 base, there was a span of 11 bases. The DNA for the CDR3 is TGTGCCAGCAGTTACCCCCTTGGGGGGAACACCGGGGAGCTGTTTTTT. It encodes CASSYPLGGNTGELFF.

This chain links TRBV24-1 with TRBJ2-3; TRBD2 matches at 8 bases. CDR3 length equals 16 residues. After removal of 4 bases from V and 6 bases from J, the junction contained 11 bases not matched to a gene. Germline V gives CDR1 KGHDR, CDR2 SFDVKD. The chain's CDR3 is CATSDPKAGAGDTQYF. The CDR3 nucleotides read TGTGCCACCAGTGACCCAAAAGCGGGGGCCGGTGATACGCAGTATTTT.

This clone was detected a few times. This chain joins TRBV5-1 and TRBJ2-1; 7 nucleotides agree with TRBD2. V lost 4 bases to trimming and J lost 9 bases; unmatched junction nucleotides: 10. The CDR3 is 14 amino acids. Germline CDR1 reads SGHRS; CDR2 reads YFSETQ. This chain's CDR3 is CASSQVGGVGEQFF. DNA for the CDR3: TGCGCCAGCAGCCAAGTTGGGGGGGTGGGTGAGCAGTTCTTC.

The chain joins TRBV2 to TRBJ2-3; D unclear. The germline V gene encodes CDR1 SNHLY and CDR2 FYNNEI. Trimming removed 7 bases from V and 0 bases from J, with 17 bases in between. CDR3 length equals 16 residues. CDR3 sequence: CASNLGPRVSTDTQYF. For the CDR3, the DNA is TGTGCCAGCAATTTGGGTCCCCGGGTGAGCACAGATACGCAGTATTTT.

This clone was detected only once. The chain combines TRBV5-1 with TRBJ2-5, with D uncertain. CDR1 SGHRS and CDR2 YFSETQ come from the germline V gene. This CDR3 has 12 amino acids. V dropped 4 bases and J dropped 2 bases, with 6 bases sitting between them. CDR3 in amino acids: CASSVIQETQYF. CDR3 in DNA: TGCGCCAGCAGCGTGATACAAGAGACCCAGTACTTC.

This chain joins TRBV12-3 or TRBV12-4 and TRBJ1-2, with D uncertain. V shed 6 bases and J shed 2 bases, with 10 bases lying between them. The CDR3 is made up of 13 amino acids. CDR3 sequence (DNA): TGTGCCAGCAGCCCTCAGACCAACTATGGCTACACCTTC. Amino acids: CASSPQTNYGYTF.

The chain recombines TRBV3-1 (or the pseudogene TRBV3-2) with TRBJ2-2; 7 bases agree with TRBD1. The V gene's germline CDR1 is LGHDT and CDR2 YNNKEL (reference sequence). CDR3 length equals 17 residues. V was clipped by 4 bases and J by 6 bases; unmatched bases: 14. The CDR3: CASSLHTDRLMAGELFF. CDR3 in DNA: TGTGCCAGCAGCCTCCATACGGACAGGCTCATGGCCGGGGAGCTGTTTTTT.

The chain uses TRBV24-1 and TRBJ2-2; D ambiguous. This CDR3 region has 13 residues. Trimming left V 5 bases short and J 7 bases short, with 10 bases between. Germline loops: CDR1 KGHDR, CDR2 SFDVKD. This CDR3 reads CATSVRSDGELFF. Here the CDR3 DNA reads TGTGCCACCAGTGTCCGTTCGGACGGGGAGCTGTTTTTT.

The chain is built from TRBV18 and TRBJ2-2; D perhaps matches TRBD2 (6 bases). The germline V gene has CDR1 KGHSH and CDR2 LQKENI. V shed 4 bases and J shed 5 bases, with 11 bases lying between them. CDR3 length: 14 amino acids. The CDR3 nucleotides read TGTGCCAGCTCACTTCCCGGGGGTACCGGGGAGCTGTTTTTT. Translation: CASSLPGGTGELFF.

The chain employs TRBV5-1 and TRBJ2-1, with no clear D. Trimming shortened V by 0 bases and J by 9 bases, and 7 bases separated the two germline ends. Germline CDR1 and CDR2: SGHRS and YFSETQ. The CDR3 length is 12 residues. The DNA for the CDR3 is TGCGCCAGCAGCTTGGAACTGGGTGAGCAGTTCTTC. It encodes CASSLELGEQFF.

This chain joins TRBV6-5 and TRBJ2-6; D is perhaps TRBD2 (6 bases). This CDR3 region has 16 residues. The V gene lost 2 bases and the J gene lost 2 bases, with 10 bases spanning the gap. CDR1 and CDR2 from the germline V gene are MNHEY and SVGAGI. The CDR3 nucleotides read TGTGCCAGCAGTTACACTTCGGGGGCTGGGGCCAACGTCCTGACTTTC. Translation gives CASSYTSGAGANVLTF.

V and J are TRBV12-3 or TRBV12-4 and TRBJ1-5, with no clear D. The CDR3 is made up of 12 amino acids. The V gene lost 3 bases and the J gene lost 7 bases, with 7 bases spanning the gap. The CDR3 loop reads CASSFSEQPQHF. The CDR3 DNA reads as TGTGCCAGCAGTTTTTCCGAGCAGCCCCAGCATTTT.

J is TRBJ1-1 and V is TRBV5-1, with D possibly TRBD1 on 5 matching bases. Trimming pared 2 bases from V and 2 bases from J, leaving 7 bases between. This CDR3 spans 13 amino acids. CDR1 is SGHRS, CDR2 YFSETQ, per germline. This CDR3 reads CASSLGANTEAFF. CDR3 DNA: TGCGCCAGCAGCTTAGGGGCTAACACTGAAGCTTTCTTT.

CDR3 DNA: TGTGCCACCAGCAGAGATGCAGGCCCCACTGAAGCTTTCTTT. It codes for CATSRDAGPTEAFF. V gene TRBV15 combines with J gene TRBJ1-1; D uncertain. Germline loops: CDR1 LNHNV, CDR2 YYDKDF (reference sequence). V lost 0 bases to trimming and J lost 4 bases, with 9 bases between them. CDR3 length: 14 amino acids.

The chain uses TRBV5-1 and TRBJ2-3, with a tentative D call TRBD1 (6 bases). Per the germline V gene, CDR1 is SGHRS and CDR2 is YFSETQ. V lost 4 bases, J lost 2 bases, and 8 bases lay in between. This CDR3 is built from 13 residues. The CDR3 reads CASSGDNTDTQYF. In nucleotides, the CDR3 is TGCGCCAGCAGCGGGGACAACACAGATACGCAGTATTTT.